These 2 T cell receptor beta chains were all obtained from the same sample, sequenced in a study of response to subunit inactivated influenza vaccine. MiXCR, run by TCRdb on the RT-PCR reads, gives a single entry per CDR3 protein. The repertoire holds about 610,000 distinct CDR3 sequences, 14% seen once, with around 10% in the top ten. The sequences come from PBMCs from blood, collected about 13 days after vaccination. All receptors derive from a man aged 45-60 years who received an inactivated influenza vaccine.

The chain recombines TRBV5-1 with TRBJ1-1; TRBD1 matches 10 bases. This CDR3 comprises 15 residues. Germline V gives CDR1 SGHRS, CDR2 YFSETQ. V lost 0 bases to trimming and J lost 6 bases; unmatched junction nucleotides: 5. The CDR3 sequence: CASSLGQGAGAEAFF. The CDR3 DNA is TGCGCCAGCAGCTTGGGACAGGGGGCGGGCGCTGAAGCTTTCTTT.

The sample holds a few counts of this clonotype. The chain employs TRBV29-1 and TRBJ2-3; 11 nucleotides line up with TRBD2. Trimming removed 3 bases from V and 2 bases from J; junction bases left unmatched: 7. Germline values: CDR1 SQVTM, CDR2 ANQGSEA. The CDR3 loop spans 16 amino acids. The CDR3 is CSVDNSGRENTDTQYF. The CDR3 DNA sequence: TGCAGCGTTGATAATAGCGGGAGGGAAAACACAGATACGCAGTATTTT.